Following are 27 T cell receptor beta chains from one sample sequenced in a study of cytomegalovirus exposure and HLA in healthy donors. The PCR had 60 Vbeta and 13 Jbeta primers. Clones were sequenced by immunoSEQ multiplex PCR, and TCRdb holds only the in-frame ones, with some missing. This sample has approximately 180,000 clones, with about four fifths found just once. Sequences were obtained from PBMCs. The receptors were gathered from a woman in her forties or fifties in good health and CMV-seronegative.

This clone has only one observation. This chain joins TRBV15 and TRBJ1-1, with D unclear. The germline V and J ends were trimmed by 5 bases and 3 bases, with 7 bases remaining between them. This CDR3 is built from 12 residues. Germline values: CDR1 LNHNV, CDR2 YYDKDF (reference sequence). The CDR3 nucleotides are TGTGCCACCAGCGGTATAGACACTGAAGCTTTCTTT. Its protein is CATSGIDTEAFF.

V and J are TRBV18 and TRBJ1-1; no reliable D call. V lost 6 bases and J 8 bases, leaving 16 bases between the germline ends. The CDR3 totals 13 residues. The germline V gene encodes CDR1 KGHSH and CDR2 LQKENI. The CDR3 DNA reads TGTGCCAGCTCCCAGACCCTTACAGAAGAAGCTTTCTTT. It encodes CASSQTLTEEAFF.

V gene TRBV18 combines with J gene TRBJ1-1; D possibly corresponds to TRBD1 (6 bases). V lost 6 bases to trimming and J lost 4 bases, with 15 bases between them. CDR1 KGHSH and CDR2 LQKENI come from the germline V gene. The CDR3 totals 14 residues. CDR3 region: CASSRYRDGTEAFF. In DNA form, the CDR3 reads TGTGCCAGCTCCCGATACAGGGACGGCACTGAAGCTTTCTTT.

The chain has TRBV5-1 and TRBJ2-5; 8 bases match TRBD2. The trim removed 1 base at V and 5 bases at J, leaving 7 bases unmatched. Germline V gene lookup returns CDR1 SGHRS and CDR2 YFSETQ. The CDR3 has 15 amino acids. This CDR3 reads CASSLNQRELETQYF. Written as DNA, the CDR3 is TGCGCCAGCAGCTTGAACCAGCGGGAGCTGGAGACCCAGTACTTC.

About this clone: One end of the junction does not line up with germline, which may come from a read error. This rearrangement joins TRBV7-9 to TRBJ1-6; D is perhaps TRBD1 (6 bases). CDR1 and CDR2 from the germline V gene are SEHNR and FQNEAQ (reference sequence). The CDR3 extends over 12 amino acids. The chain's CDR3 is CSSSLRTDPLHF. The CDR3 nucleotides are TGTTCCAGCAGCCTCCGGACAGATCCCCTCCACTTT.

This chain uses TRBV10-3 with TRBJ1-1; no definite D call. V was clipped by 4 bases and J by 1 base, with 7 bases between them. Per germline, CDR1 ENHRY and CDR2 SYGVKD. The CDR3 covers 13 residues. The CDR3 nucleotides are TGTGCCATCAGTGGTAATTCGAACACTGAAGCTTTCTTT. Protein product: CAISGNSNTEAFF.

The CDR3 coding sequence is TGTGCCAGCAGGGGACTATTGAGCACAGATACGCAGTATTTT. It yields the protein CASRGLLSTDTQYF. The V call is TRBV9, the J call TRBJ2-3; TRBD2 aligns across 7 bases. V lost 5 bases to trimming and J lost 0 bases; unmatched junction nucleotides: 3. Germline V gene sequence: CDR1 SGDLS, CDR2 YYNGEE. The CDR3 loop spans 14 amino acids.

This clone was recorded a few times. The J gene is TRBJ2-5, the V gene TRBV18; perhaps TRBD2 as D (6 bases). The end of the DNA fits TRBJ2-7 better, so the J call may be wrong. CDR3 size: 16 residues. Germline assignment: CDR1 KGHSH and CDR2 LQKENI. The CDR3: CASSPGGGTVFYEQYF. CDR3 coding DNA: TGTGCCAGCTCACCGGGTGGCGGGACTGTCTTCTACGAGCAGTACTTC.

The genes are TRBV27 and TRBJ2-7; possible D gene TRBD2, 5 bases. Germline values: CDR1 MNHEY, CDR2 SMNVEV (reference sequence). The CDR3 is 14 amino acids. The V end lost 4 bases, the J end lost 0 bases, and 10 bases lay between the germline ends. CDR3 amino acids: CASSSGLASYEQYF. CDR3 DNA sequence: TGTGCCAGCAGTTCCGGACTTGCCTCCTACGAGCAGTACTTC.

The chain uses TRBV7-2 and TRBJ2-1; TRBD2 is a possible D gene (6 bases). V was pared by 1 base and J by 2 bases, with 9 bases between. The CDR3 loop spans 15 amino acids. In germline, CDR1 is SGHTA, CDR2 FQGNSA. The CDR3 loop is CASSLGDSTYNEQFF. CDR3 DNA sequence: TGTGCCAGCAGCTTAGGGGACTCGACCTACAATGAGCAGTTCTTC.

The chain recombines TRBV2 with TRBJ2-2; 9 bases match TRBD1. The CDR3 is 15 residues long. Germline loops: CDR1 SNHLY, CDR2 FYNNEI. Germline trimming cut 4 bases from V and 5 bases from J; bases unmatched to any gene: 5. In DNA form, the CDR3 reads TGTGCCAGCAGTGTAGACAGGGGGGGTACCGGGGAGCTGTTTTTT. Its protein product is CASSVDRGGTGELFF.

The CDR3 spells CASSPDSLSNQPQHF. CDR3 nucleotide sequence: TGTGCCAGCAGTCCGGACAGCCTTAGCAATCAGCCCCAGCATTTT. This chain links TRBV28 with TRBJ1-5; D is perhaps TRBD1 (6 bases). Germline lookup yields CDR1 MDHEN and CDR2 SYDVKM. V dropped 5 bases and J dropped 0 bases, with 11 bases sitting between them. The CDR3 extends over 15 amino acids.

The rearrangement uses TRBV15 and TRBJ2-1, with TRBD2 identical over 7 bases. After removal of 0 bases from V and 9 bases from J, the junction contained 8 bases not matched to a gene. The CDR3 is 15 amino acids. From germline, CDR1 is LNHNV and CDR2 YYDKDF (reference sequence). Here the CDR3 reads CATSRDRREWGEQFF. The CDR3 bases are TGTGCCACCAGCAGAGATAGGCGGGAGTGGGGTGAGCAGTTCTTC.

The chain's CDR3 is CASSRVQGPAFF. Here the CDR3 DNA reads TGCGCCAGCAGCCGAGTACAGGGTCCCGCTTTCTTT. The gene calls are TRBV4-3 and TRBJ1-1; a weak D match, TRBD1 (6 bases). Germline loops: CDR1 LGHNA, CDR2 YSLEER. The CDR3 runs to 12 residues. V lost 4 bases, J lost 11 bases, and 14 bases lay in between.

CDR3 bases: TGTGCCATCAGTGCCGGGACAGGGGGCTTTAGCACAGATACGCAGTATTTT. It is translated as CAISAGTGGFSTDTQYF. The gene calls are TRBV10-3 and TRBJ2-3; 12 nucleotides line up with TRBD1. After removal of 4 bases from V and 0 bases from J, the junction contained 5 bases not matched to a gene. Germline V CDR1 and CDR2: ENHRY, SYGVKD. The CDR3 extends over 17 amino acids.

This chain uses TRBV6-5 with TRBJ2-2; D may be TRBD1 (7 bases). Trimming stripped 2 bases from V and 4 bases from J, with 11 bases between. Looked up from germline, CDR1 is MNHEY and CDR2 is SVGAGI. The CDR3 loop spans 15 amino acids. CDR3 DNA sequence: TGTGCCAGCAGTTACAGACAGGGAGGCACCGGGGAGCTGTTTTTT. Translated, it gives CASSYRQGGTGELFF.

The chain combines TRBV7-2 with TRBJ1-2, with 8 bases that match TRBD1. The CDR3 spans 15 residues. Per germline, CDR1 SGHTA and CDR2 FQGNSA. Trimming removed 5 bases from V and 4 bases from J; junction bases left unmatched: 9. CDR3 in DNA: TGTGCCAGCAGCCCAGAGGGACAGGTGCCCTATGGCTACACCTTC. It is translated as CASSPEGQVPYGYTF.

V usage is TRBV25-1 and J usage is TRBJ1-1; D not resolved. CDR1 is MGHDK and CDR2 is SYGVNS in the germline V gene. Trimming cost V 4 bases and J 0 bases, with 15 bases left between them. The CDR3 is 16 residues long. CDR3 loop: CASSGRGVRLNTEAFF. DNA of the CDR3: TGTGCCAGCAGTGGCCGCGGGGTCCGGTTGAACACTGAAGCTTTCTTT.

This chain connects TRBV29-1 to TRBJ2-3; 13 bases align to TRBD2. This CDR3 region has 18 residues. From germline, CDR1 is SQVTM and CDR2 ANQGSEA. V gave up 5 bases and J gave up 4 bases; unmatched junction bases: 15. The CDR3: CSVMQMGLAGTASDTQYF. DNA for the CDR3: TGCAGCGTTATGCAAATGGGACTAGCGGGAACCGCCTCAGATACGCAGTATTTT.

In this sample, this clone turned up once. The germline gene is not matched at one end of the junction; a read error may be the cause. The V gene is TRBV2, the J gene TRBJ2-1; TRBD2 aligns across 9 bases. Germline V gene sequence: CDR1 SNHLY, CDR2 FYNNEI. This CDR3 is built from 16 residues. Here the CDR3 reads CASSEGRAGGYNGQFF. The CDR3 region has the DNA TGTGCCAGCAGTGAAGGGAGGGCGGGAGGGTACAATGGGCAGTTCTTC.

The CDR3 loop reads CASSPSLAVSSYEQYF. DNA for the CDR3: TGTGCCAGCTCACCATCTCTAGCGGTTAGCTCCTACGAGCAGTACTTC. This chain links TRBV18 with TRBJ2-5; 7 bases align to TRBD2. The DNA end lines up better with TRBJ2-7; the J call may be wrong. In germline, CDR1 is KGHSH, CDR2 LQKENI. CDR3 length: 16 amino acids.

V usage is TRBV5-1 and J usage is TRBJ2-3, with no clear D. Trimming stripped 2 bases from V and 2 bases from J, with 6 bases between. This CDR3 is built from 13 residues. Germline CDR1 SGHRS, CDR2 YFSETQ. This CDR3 reads CASSLQHTDTQYF. The CDR3 nucleotides are TGCGCCAGCAGCTTACAGCACACAGATACGCAGTATTTT.

CDR3 sequence reads: CASRSKLGLAGADTQYF. DNA for the CDR3: TGTGCCAGCAGATCTAAGTTGGGACTAGCGGGGGCTGATACGCAGTATTTT. J is TRBJ2-3 and V is TRBV11-2; 14 bases fit TRBD2. The germline V gene encodes CDR1 SGHAT and CDR2 FQNNGV. The CDR3 has 17 amino acids. After removal of 6 bases from V and 6 bases from J, the junction contained 11 bases not matched to a gene.

The chain employs TRBV19 and TRBJ1-2; 7 bases are shared with TRBD1. The CDR3 is made up of 13 amino acids. The junction had 8 bases not matched to a gene; V was cut back by 5 bases and J by 8 bases. Germline CDR1 and CDR2: LNHDA and SQIVND (reference sequence). The CDR3 region is CASSLDRALGYTF. DNA for the CDR3: TGTGCCAGTAGTCTCGACAGGGCCTTAGGCTACACCTTC.

This chain joins TRBV10-3 and TRBJ1-1; 7 bases are a match to TRBD1. Germline V gene data show CDR1 as ENHRY and CDR2 as SYGVKD. With 2 bases clipped from V and 0 bases from J, the junction kept 0 bases outside the gene matches. The CDR3 runs 14 residues. The CDR3 spells CAISEGQVNTEAFF. The DNA for the CDR3 is TGTGCCATCAGTGAGGGACAGGTGAACACTGAAGCTTTCTTT.

The genes are TRBV6-6 and TRBJ2-7, with D tentatively TRBD1 (6 bases). The CDR3 runs 14 residues. Germline lookup yields CDR1 MNHNY and CDR2 SVGAGI (reference sequence). V was clipped by 6 bases and J by 2 bases, with 14 bases between them. CDR3 coding DNA: TGTGCCAGCAGACCCCGGGACACCACCTACGAGCAGTACTTC. Protein product: CASRPRDTTYEQYF.

This clone has just one count. V is TRBV21-1 and J is TRBJ1-3; TRBD1 was called by the table and not checked on the DNA. TRBV21-1 is reported as a pseudogene. The CDR3 sequence is 14 residues long. The CDR3 nucleotides are TGTGCCAGCAGCGACAGGACGGGCTCACGGACCATATATTTT. This codes for CASSDRTGSRTIYF.